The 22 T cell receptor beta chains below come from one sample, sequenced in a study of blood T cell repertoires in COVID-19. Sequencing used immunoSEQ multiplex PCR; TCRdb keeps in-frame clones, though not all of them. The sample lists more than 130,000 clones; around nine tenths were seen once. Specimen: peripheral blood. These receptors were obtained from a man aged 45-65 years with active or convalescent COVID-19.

CDR3 in DNA: TGTGCCAGCAGCTTGCGGTACGAGCAGTACTTC. Translation gives CASSLRYEQYF. V usage is TRBV2 and J usage is TRBJ2-7; D not certain. There are 11 residues in the CDR3. V was cut by 6 bases and J by 4 bases, with 7 bases left in between. The germline V gene encodes CDR1 SNHLY and CDR2 FYNNEI.

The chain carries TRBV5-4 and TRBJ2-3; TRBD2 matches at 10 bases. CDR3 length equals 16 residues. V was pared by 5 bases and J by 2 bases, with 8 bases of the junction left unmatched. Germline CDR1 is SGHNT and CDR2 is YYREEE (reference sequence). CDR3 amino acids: CASSPTGLAATDTQYF. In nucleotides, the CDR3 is TGTGCCAGCAGTCCGACCGGACTAGCGGCCACAGATACGCAGTATTTT.

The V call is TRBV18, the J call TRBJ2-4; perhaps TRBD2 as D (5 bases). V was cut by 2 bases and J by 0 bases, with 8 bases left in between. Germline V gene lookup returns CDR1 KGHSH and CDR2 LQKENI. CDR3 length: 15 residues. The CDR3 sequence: CASSPEGLAKNIQYF. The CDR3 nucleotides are TGTGCCAGCTCACCAGAAGGACTAGCCAAAAACATTCAGTACTTC.

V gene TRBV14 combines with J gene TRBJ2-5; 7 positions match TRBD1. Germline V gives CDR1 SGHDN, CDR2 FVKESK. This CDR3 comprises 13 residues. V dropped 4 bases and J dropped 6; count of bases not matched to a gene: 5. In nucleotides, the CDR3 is TGTGCCAGCAGCCCGACAGGGTTCCAGACCCAGTACTTC. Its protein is CASSPTGFQTQYF.

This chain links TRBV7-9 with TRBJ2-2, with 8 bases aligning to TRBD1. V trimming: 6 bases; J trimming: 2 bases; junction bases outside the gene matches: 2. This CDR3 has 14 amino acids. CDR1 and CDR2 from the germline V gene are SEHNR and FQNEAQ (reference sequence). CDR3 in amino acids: CASRQGGNTGELFF. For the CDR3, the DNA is TGTGCCAGCAGACAGGGGGGAAACACCGGGGAGCTGTTTTTT. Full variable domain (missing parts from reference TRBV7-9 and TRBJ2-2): DTGVSQNPRHKITKRGQNVTFRCDPISEHNRLYWYRQTLGQGPEFLTYFQNEAQLEKSRLLSDRFSAERPKGSFSTLEIQRTEQGDSAMYLCASRQGGNTGELFFGEGSRLTVL.

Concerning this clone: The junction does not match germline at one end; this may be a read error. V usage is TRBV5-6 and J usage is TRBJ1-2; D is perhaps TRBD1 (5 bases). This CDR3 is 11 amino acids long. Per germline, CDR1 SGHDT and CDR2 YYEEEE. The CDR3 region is CASSLGGADTF. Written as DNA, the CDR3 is TGTGCCAGCAGCTTAGGTGGGGCGGATACTTTC.

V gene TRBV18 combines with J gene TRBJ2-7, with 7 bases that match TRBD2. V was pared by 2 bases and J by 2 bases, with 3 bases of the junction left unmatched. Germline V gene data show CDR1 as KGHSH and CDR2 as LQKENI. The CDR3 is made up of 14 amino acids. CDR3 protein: CASSPRGGAYEQYF. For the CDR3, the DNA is TGTGCCAGCTCACCAAGGGGAGGGGCCTACGAGCAGTACTTC.

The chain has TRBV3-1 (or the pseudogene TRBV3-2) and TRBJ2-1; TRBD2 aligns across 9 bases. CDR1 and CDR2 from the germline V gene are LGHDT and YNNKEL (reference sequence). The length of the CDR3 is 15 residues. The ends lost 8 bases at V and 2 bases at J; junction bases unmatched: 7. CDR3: CASLASGNAYNEQFF. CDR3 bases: TGTGCCAGCTTGGCTAGCGGGAATGCCTACAATGAGCAGTTCTTC.

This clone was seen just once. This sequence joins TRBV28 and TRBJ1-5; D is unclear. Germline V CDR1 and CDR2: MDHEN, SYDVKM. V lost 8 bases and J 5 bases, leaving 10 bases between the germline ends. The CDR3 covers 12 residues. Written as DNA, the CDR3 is TGTGCCAGCGGCCGAGGGTATCAGCCCCAGCATTTT. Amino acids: CASGRGYQPQHF. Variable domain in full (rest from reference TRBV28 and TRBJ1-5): DVKVTQSSRYLVKRTGEKVFLECVQDMDHENMFWYRQDPGLGLRLIYFSYDVKMKEKGDIPEGYSVSREKKERFSLILESASTNQTSMYLCASGRGYQPQHFGDGTRLSIL.

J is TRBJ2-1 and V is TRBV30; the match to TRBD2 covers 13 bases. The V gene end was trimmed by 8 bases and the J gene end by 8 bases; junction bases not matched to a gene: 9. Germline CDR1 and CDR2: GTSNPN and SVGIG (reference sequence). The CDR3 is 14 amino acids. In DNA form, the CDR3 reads TGTGCCGGGACTAGCGGGATGGGTAAGCATGAGCAGTTCTTC. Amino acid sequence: CAGTSGMGKHEQFF.

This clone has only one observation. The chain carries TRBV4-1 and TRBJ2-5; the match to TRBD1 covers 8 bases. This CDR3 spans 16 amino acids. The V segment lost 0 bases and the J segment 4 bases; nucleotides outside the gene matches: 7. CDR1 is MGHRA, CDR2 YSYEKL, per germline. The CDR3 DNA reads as TGCGCCAGCAGCCAAGATCGTGGACAGGGCCGAGAGACCCAGTACTTC. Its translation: CASSQDRGQGRETQYF.

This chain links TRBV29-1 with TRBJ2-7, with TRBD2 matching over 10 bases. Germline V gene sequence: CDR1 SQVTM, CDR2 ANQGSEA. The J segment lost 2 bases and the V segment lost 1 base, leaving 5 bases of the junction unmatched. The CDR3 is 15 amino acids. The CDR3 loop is CSVEVGLAATYEQYF. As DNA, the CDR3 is TGCAGCGTTGAAGTAGGACTAGCGGCCACCTACGAGCAGTACTTC.

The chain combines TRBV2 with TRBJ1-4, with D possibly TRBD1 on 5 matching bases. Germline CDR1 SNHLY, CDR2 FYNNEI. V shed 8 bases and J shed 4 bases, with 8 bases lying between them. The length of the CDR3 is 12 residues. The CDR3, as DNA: TGTGCCAGCGGGGCCCTTAATGAAAAACTGTTTTTT. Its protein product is CASGALNEKLFF.

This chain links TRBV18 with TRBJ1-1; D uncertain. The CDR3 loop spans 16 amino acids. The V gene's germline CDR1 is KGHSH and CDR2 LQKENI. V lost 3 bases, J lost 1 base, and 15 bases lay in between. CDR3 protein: CASSPSSGSPNTEAFF. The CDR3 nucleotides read TGTGCCAGCTCACCCTCCAGTGGGAGCCCGAACACTGAAGCTTTCTTT.

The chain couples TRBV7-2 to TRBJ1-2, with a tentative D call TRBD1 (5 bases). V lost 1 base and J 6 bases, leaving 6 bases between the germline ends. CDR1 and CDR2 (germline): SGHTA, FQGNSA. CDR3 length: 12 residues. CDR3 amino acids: CASSLEGHGYTF. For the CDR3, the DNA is TGTGCCAGCAGCTTAGAGGGGCATGGCTACACCTTC.

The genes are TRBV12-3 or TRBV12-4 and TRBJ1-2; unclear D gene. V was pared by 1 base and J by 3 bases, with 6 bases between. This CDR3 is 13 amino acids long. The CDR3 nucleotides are TGTGCCAGCAGTTTAGTGGCGGACTATGGCTACACCTTC. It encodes CASSLVADYGYTF.

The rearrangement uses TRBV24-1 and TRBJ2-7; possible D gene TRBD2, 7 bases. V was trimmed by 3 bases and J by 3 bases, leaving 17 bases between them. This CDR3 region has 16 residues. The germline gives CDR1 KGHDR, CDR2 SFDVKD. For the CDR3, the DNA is TGTGCCACCAGTGATCCCAGAGGGGGGGGGATCTACGAGCAGTACTTC. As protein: CATSDPRGGGIYEQYF.

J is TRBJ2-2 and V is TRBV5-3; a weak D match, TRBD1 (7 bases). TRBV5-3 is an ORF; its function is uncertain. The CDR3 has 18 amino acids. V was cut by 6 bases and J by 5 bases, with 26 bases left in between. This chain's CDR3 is CARTDKQSGRGVTGELFF. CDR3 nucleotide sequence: TGTGCCAGAACCGATAAACAATCCGGCAGGGGGGTGACCGGGGAGCTGTTTTTT.

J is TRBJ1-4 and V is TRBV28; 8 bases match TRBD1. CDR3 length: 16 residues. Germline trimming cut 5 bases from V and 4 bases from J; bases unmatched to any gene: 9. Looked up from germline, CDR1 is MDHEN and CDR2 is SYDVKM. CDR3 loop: CASSPGQATGNEKLFF. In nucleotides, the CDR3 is TGTGCCAGCAGTCCGGGACAGGCTACGGGTAATGAAAAACTGTTTTTT. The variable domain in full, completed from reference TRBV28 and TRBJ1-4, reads DVKVTQSSRYLVKRTGEKVFLECVQDMDHENMFWYRQDPGLGLRLIYFSYDVKMKEKGDIPEGYSVSREKKERFSLILESASTNQTSMYLCASSPGQATGNEKLFFGSGTQLSVL.

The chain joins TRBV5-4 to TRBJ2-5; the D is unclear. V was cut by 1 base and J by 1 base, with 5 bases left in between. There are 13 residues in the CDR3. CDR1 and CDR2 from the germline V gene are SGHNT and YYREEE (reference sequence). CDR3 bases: TGTGCCAGCAGCTTGAAGCTCCAAGAGACCCAGTACTTC. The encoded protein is CASSLKLQETQYF.

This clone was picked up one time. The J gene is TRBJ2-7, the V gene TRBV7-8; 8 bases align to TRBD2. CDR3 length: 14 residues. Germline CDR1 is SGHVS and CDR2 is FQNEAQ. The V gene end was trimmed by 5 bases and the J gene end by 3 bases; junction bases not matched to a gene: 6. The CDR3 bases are TGTGCCAGCAGCCACCCGGGGGGGGGCTACGAGCAGTACTTC. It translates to CASSHPGGGYEQYF.

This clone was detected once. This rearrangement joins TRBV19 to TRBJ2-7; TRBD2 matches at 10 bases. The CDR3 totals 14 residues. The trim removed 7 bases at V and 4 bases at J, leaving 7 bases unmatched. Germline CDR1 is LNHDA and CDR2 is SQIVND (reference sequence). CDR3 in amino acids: CASNPGTSVYEQYF. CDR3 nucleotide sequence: TGTGCCAGTAACCCCGGGACTAGCGTTTACGAGCAGTACTTC.